The rows below give T cell receptor beta chains drawn from one sample of a study of Graves' ophthalmopathy and Graves' hyperthyroidism. Each CDR3 protein is one row after TCRdb ran MiXCR on the multiplex PCR reads. The repertoire holds 350,000 or so distinct CDR3 sequences, roughly a sixth seen once, with roughly an eighth in the top ten. The sample was peripheral blood. The receptors shown here come from an adult man with Graves' ophthalmopathy. CDR3s include the opening cysteine and the closing phenylalanine or tryptophan.

j_call cdr3_length v_call cdr3_aa
TRBJ2-7 15 TRBV30 CAWSVSGANSYEQYF
TRBJ1-2 16 TRBV28 CASSLIGQGVWYGYTF
TRBJ2-5 14 TRBV9 CASSQGPQGETQYF
TRBJ1-2 13 TRBV12-3/TRBV12-4 CASSKDEDYGYTF
TRBJ2-7 15 TRBV11-1 CASSLLASGTYEQYF
TRBJ1-2 15 TRBV19 CASTFQLGANYGYTF
TRBJ1-2 12 TRBV19 CASSIGEYGYTF
TRBJ1-6 17 TRBV12-3/TRBV12-4 CASSWSPAGANGAPLHF
TRBJ1-5 17 TRBV28 CASSIGQGPLGNQPQHF
TRBJ2-5 18 TRBV11-2 CASSYGTEIRGGPETQYF
TRBJ1-6 13 TRBV7-7 CASSPGQNSPLHF
TRBJ1-5 16 TRBV12-3/TRBV12-4 CASSYGNPRRHQPQHF
TRBJ1-1 13 TRBV30 CAWSALMTGEAFF
TRBJ2-5 15 TRBV20-1 CSASGPSGGGETQYF
TRBJ1-5 13 TRBV12-3/TRBV12-4 CASSPFSNQPQHF
TRBJ2-5 14 TRBV6-1 CASKLRGGGETQYF
TRBJ1-6 15 TRBV6-1 CASSEGKFSNSPLHF
TRBJ2-5 13 TRBV2 CASSKQGVETQYF
TRBJ1-2 12 TRBV6-1 CASSEAAYGYTF
TRBJ1-5 14 TRBV13 CVSSSHGGGQPQHF
TRBJ1-5 16 TRBV20-1 CSASFGSGGDYQPQHF
TRBJ1-2 12 TRBV30 CAWIPTNYGYSF
TRBJ1-2 14 TRBV11-2 CASSTEGVFYGYTF
TRBJ1-5 15 TRBV18 CASSRGTGSNQPQHF
TRBJ1-5 18 TRBV6-2/TRBV6-3 CASKGARWTGGFNQPQHF
TRBJ1-3 14 TRBV18 CASSPTGSSNTIYF
TRBJ2-7 14 TRBV11-2 CASSRPSQAYEQYF
TRBJ1-1 13 TRBV30 CAWSVLRSTEAFF
TRBJ1-2 11 TRBV5-1 CASGSNYGYTF
TRBJ1-3 15 TRBV7-8 CASSTITGAGNTIYF
TRBJ1-2 15 TRBV30 CAWSVRQKANYGYTF
TRBJ1-2 13 TRBV25-1 CASKSGTVYGYTF
TRBJ2-5 16 TRBV3-1 CASSQDSGPSQETQYF
TRBJ1-6 13 TRBV28 CASLRQGGSPLHF
TRBJ1-5 14 TRBV10-3 CAIRGQGNNQPQHF
TRBJ2-7 14 TRBV5-1 CASSLGTGNHEQYF
TRBJ1-1 15 TRBV19 CASHRAGALNTEAFF
TRBJ2-4 16 TRBV6-2/TRBV6-3 CASREIAGGPKNIQYF
TRBJ2-7 13 TRBV6-1 CASSKTGSYEQYF
TRBJ2-5 13 TRBV9 CASSVDWRETQYF
TRBJ2-7 14 TRBV9 CASSRDGSFYEQYF
TRBJ1-5 15 TRBV27 CASSLYRGLNQPQHF
TRBJ1-5 13 TRBV20-1 CSAGDRGYQPQHF
TRBJ1-2 15 TRBV4-1 CASSQPTRGALGYTF
TRBJ2-2 14 TRBV28 CATWPGRSTGELFF
TRBJ2-5 13 TRBV20-1 CSATSGRRETQYF
TRBJ1-2 16 TRBV4-1 CASSQDPVKGGYGYTF
TRBJ2-7 12 TRBV7-9 CASNELGYEQYF
TRBJ1-5 13 TRBV6-5 CASNELGRWPQHF
TRBJ2-1 11 TRBV6-5 CASSYSQKWFF
TRBJ1-5 14 TRBV7-2 CASSLGDQAQPQHF
TRBJ1-1 14 TRBV3-1 CASRGGPGGTEAFF
TRBJ1-5 13 TRBV20-1 CSASLGTAQPQHF
TRBJ2-5 14 TRBV19 CASSPPGGWETQYF
TRBJ1-1 13 TRBV6-2/TRBV6-3 CASSRGTPFGAFF